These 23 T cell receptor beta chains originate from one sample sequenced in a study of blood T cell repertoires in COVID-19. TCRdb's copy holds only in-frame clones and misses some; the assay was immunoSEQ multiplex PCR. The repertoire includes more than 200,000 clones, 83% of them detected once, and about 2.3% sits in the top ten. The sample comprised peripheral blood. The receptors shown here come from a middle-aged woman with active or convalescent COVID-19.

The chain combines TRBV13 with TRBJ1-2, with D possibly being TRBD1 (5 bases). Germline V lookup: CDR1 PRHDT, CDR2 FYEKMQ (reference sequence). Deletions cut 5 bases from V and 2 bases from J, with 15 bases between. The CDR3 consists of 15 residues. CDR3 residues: CASSAQQETNYGYTF. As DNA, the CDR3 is TGTGCCAGCAGCGCCCAACAGGAGACAAACTATGGCTACACCTTC.

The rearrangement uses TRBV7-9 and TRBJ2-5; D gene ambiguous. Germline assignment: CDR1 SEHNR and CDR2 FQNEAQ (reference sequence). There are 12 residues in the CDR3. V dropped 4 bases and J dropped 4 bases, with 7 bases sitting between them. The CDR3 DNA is TGTGCCAGCAGCTGGAGCTTAGAGACCCAGTACTTC. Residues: CASSWSLETQYF.

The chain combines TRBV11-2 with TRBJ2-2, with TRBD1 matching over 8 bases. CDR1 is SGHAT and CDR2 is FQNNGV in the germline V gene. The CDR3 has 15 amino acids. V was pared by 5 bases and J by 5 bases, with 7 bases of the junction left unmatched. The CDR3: CASSLGQGLTGELFF. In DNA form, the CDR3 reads TGTGCCAGCAGCCTTGGACAGGGTTTGACCGGGGAGCTGTTTTTT.

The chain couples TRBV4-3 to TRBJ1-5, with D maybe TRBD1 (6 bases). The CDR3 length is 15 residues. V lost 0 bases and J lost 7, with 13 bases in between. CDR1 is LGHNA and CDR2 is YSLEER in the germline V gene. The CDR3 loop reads CASSQETGIGQPQHF. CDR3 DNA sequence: TGCGCCAGCAGCCAAGAAACAGGGATCGGCCAGCCCCAGCATTTT.

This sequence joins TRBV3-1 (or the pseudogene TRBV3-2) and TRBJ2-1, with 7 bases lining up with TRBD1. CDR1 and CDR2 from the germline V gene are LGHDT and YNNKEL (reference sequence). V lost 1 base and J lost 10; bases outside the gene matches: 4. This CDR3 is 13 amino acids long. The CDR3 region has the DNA TGTGCCAGCAGCCAAGCCCTGGACAGGGAGCAGTTCTTC. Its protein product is CASSQALDREQFF.

CDR3 amino acids: CASSVDREFTDTQYF. The CDR3 coding sequence is TGTGCCAGCAGCGTTGACAGGGAATTCACAGATACGCAGTATTTT. V usage is TRBV9 and J usage is TRBJ2-3, with 7 bases identical to TRBD1. Germline CDR1 reads SGDLS; CDR2 reads YYNGEE. The length of the CDR3 is 15 residues. J was trimmed by 2 bases and V by 2 bases; bases with no gene match: 5. The full variable domain, completed using reference TRBV9 and TRBJ2-3, is DSGVTQTPKHLITATGQRVTLRCSPRSGDLSVYWYQQSLDQGLQFLIQYYNGEERAKGNILERFSAQQFPDLHSELNLSSLELGDSALYFCASSVDREFTDTQYFGPGTRLTVL.

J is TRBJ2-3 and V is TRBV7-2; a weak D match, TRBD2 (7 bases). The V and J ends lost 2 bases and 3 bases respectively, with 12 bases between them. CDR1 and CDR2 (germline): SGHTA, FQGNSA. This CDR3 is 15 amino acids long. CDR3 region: CASSLLQGGTDTQYF. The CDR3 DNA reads TGTGCCAGCAGCTTATTACAGGGAGGGACAGATACGCAGTATTTT.

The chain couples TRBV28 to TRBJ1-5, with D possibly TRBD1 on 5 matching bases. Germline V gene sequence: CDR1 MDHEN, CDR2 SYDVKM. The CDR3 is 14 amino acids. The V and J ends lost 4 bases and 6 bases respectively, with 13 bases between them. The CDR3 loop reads CASSSPGQSQPQHF. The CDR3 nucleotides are TGTGCCAGCAGTTCACCAGGGCAGAGTCAGCCCCAGCATTTT.

This CDR3 is CASTITDSHTEAFF. CDR3 in DNA: TGTGCCAGCACAATTACTGACAGTCACACTGAAGCTTTCTTT. The rearrangement joins TRBV11-3 to TRBJ1-1, with a possible D match to TRBD1 (5 bases). The CDR3 length is 14 residues. The V gene lost 7 bases and the J gene lost 3 bases, with 15 bases spanning the gap. Germline assignment: CDR1 SGHNT and CDR2 YENEEA.

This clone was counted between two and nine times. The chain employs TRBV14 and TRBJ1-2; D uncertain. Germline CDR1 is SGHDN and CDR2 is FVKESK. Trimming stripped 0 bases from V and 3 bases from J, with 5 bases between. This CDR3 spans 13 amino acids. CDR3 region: CASSQDQDYGYTF. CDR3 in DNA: TGTGCCAGCAGCCAAGATCAGGACTATGGCTACACCTTC.

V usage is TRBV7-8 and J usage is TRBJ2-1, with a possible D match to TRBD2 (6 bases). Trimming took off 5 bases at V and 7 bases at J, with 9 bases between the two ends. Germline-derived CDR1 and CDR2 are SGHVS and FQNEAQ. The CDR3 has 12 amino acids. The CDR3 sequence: CASSRSGNEQFF. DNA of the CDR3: TGTGCCAGCAGCCGTAGCGGAAATGAGCAGTTCTTC.

CDR3 bases: TGTGCCAGCAGCCAAGGCACCGGGACACTCGGGGTCGAGCAGTACTTC. It encodes CASSQGTGTLGVEQYF. The chain carries TRBV3-1 (or the pseudogene TRBV3-2) and TRBJ2-7, with D possibly matching TRBD1 (6 bases). Trimming shortened V by 1 base and J by 6 bases, and 19 bases separated the two germline ends. CDR1 is LGHDT, CDR2 YNNKEL, per germline (reference sequence). The length of the CDR3 is 16 residues.

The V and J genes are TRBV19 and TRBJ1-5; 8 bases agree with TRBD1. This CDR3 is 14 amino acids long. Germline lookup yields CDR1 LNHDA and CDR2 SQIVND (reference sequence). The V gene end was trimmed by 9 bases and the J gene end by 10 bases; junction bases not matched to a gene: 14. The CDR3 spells CASGYGDRPGPQHF. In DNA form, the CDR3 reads TGTGCCAGCGGATATGGGGACAGGCCGGGCCCCCAGCATTTT.

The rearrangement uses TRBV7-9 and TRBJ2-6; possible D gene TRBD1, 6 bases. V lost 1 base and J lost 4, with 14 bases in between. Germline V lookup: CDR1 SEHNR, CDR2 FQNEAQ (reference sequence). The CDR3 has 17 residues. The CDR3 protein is CASSLGVNRAGANVLTF. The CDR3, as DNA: TGTGCCAGCAGCTTAGGCGTAAACAGGGCAGGGGCCAACGTCCTGACTTTC.

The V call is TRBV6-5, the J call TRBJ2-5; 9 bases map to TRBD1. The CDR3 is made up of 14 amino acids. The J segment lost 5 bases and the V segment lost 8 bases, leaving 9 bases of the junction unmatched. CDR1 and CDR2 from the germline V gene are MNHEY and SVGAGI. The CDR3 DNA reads TGTGCCAGCGCCTCCTGGACAGGGGTGGAGACCCAGTACTTC. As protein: CASASWTGVETQYF.

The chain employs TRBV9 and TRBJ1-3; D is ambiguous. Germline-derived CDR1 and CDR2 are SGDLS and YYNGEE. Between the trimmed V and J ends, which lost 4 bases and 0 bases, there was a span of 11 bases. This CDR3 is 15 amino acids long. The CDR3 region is CASSPIANSGNTIYF. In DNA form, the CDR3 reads TGTGCCAGCAGCCCGATAGCTAACTCTGGAAACACCATATATTTT. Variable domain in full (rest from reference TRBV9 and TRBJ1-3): DSGVTQTPKHLITATGQRVTLRCSPRSGDLSVYWYQQSLDQGLQFLIQYYNGEERAKGNILERFSAQQFPDLHSELNLSSLELGDSALYFCASSPIANSGNTIYFGEGSWLTVV.

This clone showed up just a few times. Here the CDR3 DNA reads TGCGCCAGCAGCCAAGGATCGACAGCAACTAATGAAAAACTGTTTTTT. Encoded protein: CASSQGSTATNEKLFF. The chain uses TRBV4-1 and TRBJ1-4, with D perhaps matching TRBD1 (5 bases). The length of the CDR3 is 16 residues. Deletions cut 1 base from V and 0 bases from J, with 9 bases between. Germline V gene data show CDR1 as MGHRA and CDR2 as YSYEKL.

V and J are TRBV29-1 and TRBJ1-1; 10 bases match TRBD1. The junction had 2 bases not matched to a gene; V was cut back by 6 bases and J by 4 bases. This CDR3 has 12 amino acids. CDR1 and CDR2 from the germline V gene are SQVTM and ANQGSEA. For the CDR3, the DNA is TGCAGCGTACGGACAGGGGGCACTGAAGCTTTCTTT. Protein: CSVRTGGTEAFF.

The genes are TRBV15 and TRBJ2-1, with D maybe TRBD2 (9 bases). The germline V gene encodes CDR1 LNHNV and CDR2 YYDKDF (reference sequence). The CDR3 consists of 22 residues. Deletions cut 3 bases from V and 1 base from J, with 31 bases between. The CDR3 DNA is TGTGCCACCAGCAGTGGACAGGGATGGTTAGCGGGGGAGTTTAATTCCTACAATGAGCAGTTCTTC. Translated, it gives CATSSGQGWLAGEFNSYNEQFF.

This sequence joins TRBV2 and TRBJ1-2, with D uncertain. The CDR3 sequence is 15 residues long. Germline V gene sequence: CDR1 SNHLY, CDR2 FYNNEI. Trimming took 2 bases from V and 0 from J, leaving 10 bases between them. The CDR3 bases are TGTGCCAGCAGTGAAACGACCCTAGCTAACTATGGCTACACCTTC. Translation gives CASSETTLANYGYTF.

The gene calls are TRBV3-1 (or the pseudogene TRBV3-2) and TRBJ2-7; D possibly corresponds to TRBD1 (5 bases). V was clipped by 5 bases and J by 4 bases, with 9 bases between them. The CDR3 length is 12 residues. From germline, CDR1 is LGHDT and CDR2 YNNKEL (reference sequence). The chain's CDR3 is CASSYRSYEQYF. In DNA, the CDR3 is TGTGCCAGCAGCTACAGGTCATACGAGCAGTACTTC.

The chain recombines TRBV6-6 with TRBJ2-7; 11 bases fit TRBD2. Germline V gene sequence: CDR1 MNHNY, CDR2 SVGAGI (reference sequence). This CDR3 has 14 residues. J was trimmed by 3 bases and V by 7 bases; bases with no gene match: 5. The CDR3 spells CASTPSGRFYEQYF. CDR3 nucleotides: TGTGCCAGCACCCCTAGCGGGAGGTTCTACGAGCAGTACTTC.

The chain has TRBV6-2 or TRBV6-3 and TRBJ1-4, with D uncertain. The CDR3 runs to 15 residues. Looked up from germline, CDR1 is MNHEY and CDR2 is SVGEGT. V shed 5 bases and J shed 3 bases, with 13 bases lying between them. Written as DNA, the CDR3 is TGTGCCAGCAGTCCCGGCGGTACCTCTAATGAAAAACTGTTTTTT. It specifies CASSPGGTSNEKLFF.